This section outlines one TCR beta chain sequence together with its context. The CDR3 totals 15 residues. Germline assignment: CDR1 MNHNS and CDR2 SASEGT. V lost 6 bases to trimming and J lost 3 bases; unmatched junction nucleotides: 6. From the RT-PCR reads, TCRdb called clonotypes with MiXCR, one entry per CDR3 protein. The repertoire has about 960,000 distinct CDR3 sequences, under 20% of them found once; the top ten carry 6%. The sample is drawn from a study of patients and donors after allogeneic stem cell transplantation. The TCR was taken from a human donor who was either an allogeneic HSCT recipient or a stem cell or donor lymphocyte infusion donor (not recorded which). It is not recorded whose cells these are; they may come from a transplant donor. Sample: blood, either unsorted or a sorted T cell fraction (not recorded which). The V and J genes are TRBV6-1 and TRBJ2-2, with TRBD1 matching 8 bases. CDR3 region: CASRRLTGDTGELFF. The CDR3, as DNA: TGTGCCAGCAGACGACTGACAGGGGACACCGGGGAGCTGTTTTTT.